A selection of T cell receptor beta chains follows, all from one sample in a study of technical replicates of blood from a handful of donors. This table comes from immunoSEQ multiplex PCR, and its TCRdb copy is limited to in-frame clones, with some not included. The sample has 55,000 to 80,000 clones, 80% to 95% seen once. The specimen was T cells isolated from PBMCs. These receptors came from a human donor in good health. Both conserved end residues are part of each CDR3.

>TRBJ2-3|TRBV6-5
CASSSLSGSFTDTQYF
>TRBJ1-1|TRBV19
CASGTGPYTEAFF
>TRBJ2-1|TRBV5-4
CASSLYKRSYNEQFF
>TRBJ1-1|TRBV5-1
CASSLTTGSTEAFF
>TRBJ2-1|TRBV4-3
CASSQVSGTQAYNEQFF
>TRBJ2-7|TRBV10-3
CATAKRGEGPDEQYF
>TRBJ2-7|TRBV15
CATSSSTGMGLYEQYF
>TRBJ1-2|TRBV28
CASQGENYGYTF
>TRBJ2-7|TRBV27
CASSFERSYEQYF
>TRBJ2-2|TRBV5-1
CASSLTRNSNTGELFF
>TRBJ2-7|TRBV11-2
CASFEGRKLAVLEQYF
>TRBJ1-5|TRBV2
CASSELYSNQPQHF
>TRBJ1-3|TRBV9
CASSVPIGQGAPRSGNTIYF
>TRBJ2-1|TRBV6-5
CASMGLAGGNEQFF
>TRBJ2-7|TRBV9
CASSVGTGLFSYEQYF
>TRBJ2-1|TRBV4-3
CASSMGLAYNEQFF
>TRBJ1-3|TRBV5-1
CASSRTGTSGNTIYF
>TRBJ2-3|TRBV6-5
CASSYGAGSTDTQYF
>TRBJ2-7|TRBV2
CASSVSSGSPYEQYF
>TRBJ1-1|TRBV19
CASSIDFNRGATEAFF
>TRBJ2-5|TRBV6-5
CASSYTGLETQYF
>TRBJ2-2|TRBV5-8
CASSLYRMALDTGELFF
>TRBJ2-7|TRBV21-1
CARETGNHYEQYF
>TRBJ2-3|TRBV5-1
CASSPHGGPDTQYF
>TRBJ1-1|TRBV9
CASSVSWRVGNTEAFF
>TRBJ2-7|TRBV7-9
CASSLESGLKGYEQYF
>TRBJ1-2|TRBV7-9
CASSLLAGEGYTF
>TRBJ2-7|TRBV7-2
CASSLGATSSYEQYF
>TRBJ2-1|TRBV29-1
CSVGTSGYNEQFF
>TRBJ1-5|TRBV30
CAWTTGNQPQHF
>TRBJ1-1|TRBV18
CASSPRGGTEAFF
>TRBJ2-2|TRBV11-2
CASSLRGGTGELFF
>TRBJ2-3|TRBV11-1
CASSTNGLAAYTDTQYF
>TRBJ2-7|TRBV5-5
CASSQQGPYEQYF
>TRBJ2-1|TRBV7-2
CASSFWDSTYNEQFF
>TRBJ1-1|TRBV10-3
CAISEQGLEAFF
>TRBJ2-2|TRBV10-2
CASSNDRETGELFF
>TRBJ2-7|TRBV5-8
CASSVNSGRSIGYEQYF
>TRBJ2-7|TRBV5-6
CASRGLSYEQYF
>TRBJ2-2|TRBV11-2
CASSLLLVGNTGELFF
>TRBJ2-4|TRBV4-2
CASSQDTSGSLAKNIQYF
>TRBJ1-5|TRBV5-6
CASSSTGSTEPQHF
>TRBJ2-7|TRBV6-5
CASSYVQGEVYEQYF
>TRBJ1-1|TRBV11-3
CASSFGGPGAFF
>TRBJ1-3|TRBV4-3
CASSTQPTGEGNTIYF
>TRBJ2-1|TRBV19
CASQPGLAGEGNEQFF
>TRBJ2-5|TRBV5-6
CASSFGGRETQYF
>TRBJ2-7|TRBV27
CASSLTVTHEQYF
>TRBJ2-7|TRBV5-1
CAAGQGYEQYF
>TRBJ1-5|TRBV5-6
CASSLECESGNQPQHF
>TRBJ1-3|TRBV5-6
CASSLRTGSRNTIYF
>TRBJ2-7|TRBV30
CAWGGGNYEQYF
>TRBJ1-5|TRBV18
CASSQGLGSNQPQHF
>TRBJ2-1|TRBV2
CASSGSGLADYNEQFF